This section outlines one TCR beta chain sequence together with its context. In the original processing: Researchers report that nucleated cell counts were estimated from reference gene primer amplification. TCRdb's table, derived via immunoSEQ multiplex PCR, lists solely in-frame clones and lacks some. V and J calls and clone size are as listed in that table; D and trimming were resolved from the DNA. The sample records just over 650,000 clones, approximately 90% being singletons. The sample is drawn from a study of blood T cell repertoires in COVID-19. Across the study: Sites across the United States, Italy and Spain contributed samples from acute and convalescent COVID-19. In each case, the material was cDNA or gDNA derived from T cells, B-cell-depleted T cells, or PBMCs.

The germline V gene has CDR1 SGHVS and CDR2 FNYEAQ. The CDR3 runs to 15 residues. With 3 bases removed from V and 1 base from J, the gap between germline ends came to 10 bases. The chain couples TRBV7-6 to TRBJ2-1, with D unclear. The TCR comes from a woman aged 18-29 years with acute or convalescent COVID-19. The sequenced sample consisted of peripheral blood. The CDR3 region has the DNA TGTGCCAGCAGCTTGAGACCGGAGTCCTACAATGAGCAGTTCTTC. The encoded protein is CASSLRPESYNEQFF.